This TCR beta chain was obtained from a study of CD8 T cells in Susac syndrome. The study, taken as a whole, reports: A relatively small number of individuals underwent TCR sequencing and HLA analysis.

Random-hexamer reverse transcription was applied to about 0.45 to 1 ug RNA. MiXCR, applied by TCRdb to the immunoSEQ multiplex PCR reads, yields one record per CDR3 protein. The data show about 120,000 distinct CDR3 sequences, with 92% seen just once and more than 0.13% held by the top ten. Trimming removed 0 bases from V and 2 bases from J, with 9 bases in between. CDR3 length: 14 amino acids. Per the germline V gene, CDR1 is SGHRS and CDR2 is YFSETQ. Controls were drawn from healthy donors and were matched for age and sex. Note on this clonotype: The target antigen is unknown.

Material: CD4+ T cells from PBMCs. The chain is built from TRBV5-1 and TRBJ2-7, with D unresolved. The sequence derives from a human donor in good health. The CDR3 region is CASSLAPDPYEQYF. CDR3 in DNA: TGCGCCAGCAGCTTGGCGCCAGATCCCTACGAGCAGTACTTC. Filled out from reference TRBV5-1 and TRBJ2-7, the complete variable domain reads KAGVTQTPRYLIKTRGQQVTLSCSPISGHRSVSWYQQTPGQGLQFLFEYFSETQRNKGNFPGRFSGRQFSNSRSEMNVSTLELGDSALYLCASSLAPDPYEQYFGPGTRLTVT.